Sequencing of this T cell receptor (beta chain) was carried out in a study of blood T cell repertoires in COVID-19. At the level of the study: Whether acute or convalescent, the COVID-19 samples came from the United States, Italy and Spain. The cDNA or gDNA used as material had been derived from T cells, B-cell-depleted T cells, or PBMCs.

How the authors handled the data: Cell counts per sample came from amplifying reference gene primers. Sequencing used immunoSEQ multiplex PCR; TCRdb keeps in-frame clones, though not all of them. V and J calls plus clone size are reproduced from that table; the DNA served to infer D and trimming. This sample has some 150,000 clones; over 75% occur once, and the top ten carry roughly two fifths. The CDR3 length is 14 residues. CDR1 is MNHEY, CDR2 SVGAGI, per germline. J was trimmed by 8 bases and V by 6 bases; bases with no gene match: 5. The chain combines TRBV6-5 with TRBJ2-1, with 12 positions matching TRBD2. The sample was peripheral blood. The sequence was collected from a human donor in a cohort sampled during active COVID-19. CDR3 sequence (DNA): TGTGCCAGCAGATCGACTAGCGGGAGCCATGAGCAGTTCTTC. Its translation is CASRSTSGSHEQFF.